Described below is a single T cell receptor beta chain sequence and its context. The antigen remains unidentified. This record belongs to a study of cytomegalovirus exposure and HLA in healthy donors. Study in general: Prior work identified 95 million to 120 million unique TCR beta sequences in roughly 190 million T cells.

The PCR had 60 Vbeta and 13 Jbeta primers. In the authors' methods: Tens of millions of unique TCR beta chains, around 10 million of them shared, were counted by a later analysis. Data came from immunoSEQ multiplex PCR; TCRdb stores just in-frame clones and leaves some out. Clone size and V and J calls were adopted from that table, with D and trimming inferred from the DNA. Of over 110,000 clones listed, 70% to 85% are singletons. Germline lookup yields CDR1 LNHDA and CDR2 SQIVND (reference sequence). Trimming pared 3 bases from V and 1 base from J, leaving 9 bases between. The CDR3 totals 14 residues. Broader study findings: It was 150 to 200 TCR beta chains that were listed as cytomegalovirus-associated. Donors belonging to an Asian-associated ancestry cluster reportedly showed fewer N-insertions in productive TCRs than the roughly 670-donor mean, according to what a later analysis found.

The chain links TRBV19 to TRBJ1-1; D remains unclear. Sequencing used PBMCs. The receptor was isolated from a male donor in good health and CMV-seronegative. The CDR3 spells CASSISYRNTEAFF. In nucleotides, the CDR3 is TGTGCCAGTAGTATCAGTTACAGGAACACTGAAGCTTTCTTT. The variable domain in full, with the rest retrieved from reference TRBV19 and TRBJ1-1, is DGGITQSPKYLFRKEGQNVTLSCEQNLNHDAMYWYRQDPGQGLRLIYYSQIVNDFQKGDIAEGYSVSREKKESFPLTVTSAQKNPTAFYLCASSISYRNTEAFFGQGTRLTVV.